These T cell receptor beta chains were read from a single sample in a study of T-cell memory formation after mild COVID-19. MiXCR, run by TCRdb on the 5' RACE reads, gives a single entry per CDR3 protein. The table has fewer than 450,000 distinct CDR3 sequences, less than 25% seen once; the top ten hold roughly 8.7%. Material: PBMCs or a T cell subset sorted from them (not recorded which). These TCRs come from an adult woman who had mild COVID-19 (a few samples of this study predate the infection). Cell type and time point are not known. Each CDR3 is given with its conserved first and last residue. D genes are given only for firm matches. Clone size is stated in some rows and not others, as once, few, many or a class when expanded.

TRBV4-3	16	TRBJ2-1	TRBD2	few	CASSQGPAGGPSEQFF	TGCGCCAGCAGCCAAGGCCCCGCGGGAGGGCCCAGTGAGCAGTTCTTC
TRBV4-1	15	TRBJ2-7	.	.	CASSRTRDLVYEQYF	TGCGCCAGCAGCCGGACCCGGGACTTAGTATACGAGCAGTACTTC
TRBV5-1	13	TRBJ1-1	.	.	CASSLRPGPEAFF	TGCGCCAGCAGCCTCCGACCGGGGCCTGAAGCTTTCTTT
TRBV7-8	15	TRBJ2-1	.	many	CASSTLRDFAQEQFF	TGTGCCAGCAGCACACTCAGGGACTTTGCTCAGGAGCAGTTCTTC
TRBV18	15	TRBJ2-7	.	.	CASSSTAAVAYEQYF	TGTGCCAGCTCATCGACTGCGGCAGTAGCCTACGAGCAGTACTTC
TRBV7-3	15	TRBJ2-1	TRBD2	.	CASSRTSGSGDEQFF	TGTGCCAGCAGCCGAACTAGCGGGAGTGGCGATGAGCAGTTCTTC
TRBV4-1	15	TRBJ2-1	TRBD2	.	CASSRGLAANNEQFF	TGCGCCAGCAGCCGAGGACTAGCGGCAAACAATGAGCAGTTCTTC
TRBV11-3	15	TRBJ2-6	.	.	CASSLGAVGANVLTF	TGTGCCAGCAGCTTAGGAGCGGTTGGGGCCAACGTCCTGACTTTC
TRBV19	14	TRBJ1-5	.	.	CASSRAGRFSPQHF	TGTGCCAGTAGTAGGGCAGGGAGGTTCTCGCCCCAGCATTTT
TRBV10-3	15	TRBJ2-7	TRBD2	few	CAISVGLAGPYEQYF	TGTGCCATCAGTGTGGGGCTAGCGGGACCCTACGAGCAGTACTTC
TRBV5-1	13	TRBJ1-4	.	few	CASSPYGGEKLFF	TGCGCCAGCAGCCCTTATGGTGGTGAAAAACTGTTTTTT
TRBV7-6	19	TRBJ2-3	TRBD2	.	CASSSPGTSGIGGTDTQYF	TGTGCCAGCAGCTCTCCCGGGACTAGCGGAATCGGGGGCACAGATACGCAGTATTTT
TRBV7-9	12	TRBJ2-3	.	many	CASSSEGDTQYF	TGTGCCAGCAGTTCCGAAGGGGATACGCAGTATTTT
TRBV3-1	14	TRBJ2-7	.	.	CASSYGRTSYEQYF	TGTGCCAGCAGCTACGGACGAACCTCCTACGAGCAGTACTTC
TRBV4-2	19	TRBJ2-7	TRBD2	.	CASSQAPGLAGNPTYEQYF	TGTGCCAGCAGCCAAGCGCCTGGACTAGCGGGAAACCCTACCTACGAGCAGTACTTC
TRBV10-3	17	TRBJ2-7	TRBD2	.	CAISDEGGLAGSYEQYF	TGTGCCATCAGTGATGAAGGCGGACTAGCGGGATCCTACGAGCAGTACTTC
TRBV5-1	15	TRBJ1-1	.	few	CASSSHTEGGPEAFF	TGCGCCAGCAGCTCACATACTGAGGGCGGGCCTGAAGCTTTCTTT
TRBV7-8	14	TRBJ2-3	.	.	CASSPGTATDTQYF	TGTGCCAGCAGCCCGGGAACAGCTACAGATACGCAGTATTTT
TRBV14	16	TRBJ1-1	.	.	CASRVGESSANTEAFF	TGTGCCAGCAGGGTGGGGGAAAGTAGCGCGAACACTGAAGCTTTCTTT
TRBV7-2	15	TRBJ1-1	TRBD1	.	CASSLGTGGGTEAFF	TGTGCCAGCAGCCTAGGGACAGGGGGAGGCACTGAAGCTTTCTTT
TRBV29-1	12	TRBJ2-5	.	.	CSVNPTQETQYF	TGCAGCGTTAACCCTACCCAAGAGACCCAGTACTTC
TRBV12-3/TRBV12-4	13	TRBJ2-1	TRBD2	few	CASSLSAGGEQFF	TGTGCCAGCAGTTTGTCCGCGGGAGGTGAGCAGTTCTTC
TRBV12-3/TRBV12-4	15	TRBJ2-5	.	.	CASTPDSWPQETQYF	TGTGCCAGCACCCCCGACAGCTGGCCACAAGAGACCCAGTACTTC
TRBV9	15	TRBJ2-5	.	once	CASSVDTGQQETQYF	TGTGCCAGCAGCGTCGACACAGGACAGCAAGAGACCCAGTACTTC